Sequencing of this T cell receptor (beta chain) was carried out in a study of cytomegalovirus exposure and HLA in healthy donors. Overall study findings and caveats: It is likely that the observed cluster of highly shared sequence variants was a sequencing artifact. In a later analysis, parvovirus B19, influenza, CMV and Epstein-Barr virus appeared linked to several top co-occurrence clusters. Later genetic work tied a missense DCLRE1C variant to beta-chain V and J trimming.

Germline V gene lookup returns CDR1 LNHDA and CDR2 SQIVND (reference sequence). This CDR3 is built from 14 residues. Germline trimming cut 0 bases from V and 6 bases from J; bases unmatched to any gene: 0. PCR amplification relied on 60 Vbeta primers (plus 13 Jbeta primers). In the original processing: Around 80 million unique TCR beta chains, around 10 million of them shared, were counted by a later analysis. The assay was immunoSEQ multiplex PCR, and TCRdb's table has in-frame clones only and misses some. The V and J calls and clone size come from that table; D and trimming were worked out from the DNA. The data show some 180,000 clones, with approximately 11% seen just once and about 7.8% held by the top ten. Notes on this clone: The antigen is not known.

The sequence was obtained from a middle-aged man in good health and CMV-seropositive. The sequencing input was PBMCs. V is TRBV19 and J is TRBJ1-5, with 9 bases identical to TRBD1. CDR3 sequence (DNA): TGTGCCAGTAGTATAGAACAGGGGGCTCAGCCCCAGCATTTT. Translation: CASSIEQGAQPQHF.